This TCR beta chain was obtained from a study of blood T cell repertoires in COVID-19. About the research overall: Samples representing acute and convalescent COVID-19 were sourced from the United States, Italy and Spain.

V dropped 4 bases and J dropped 4; count of bases not matched to a gene: 7. Germline CDR1 and CDR2: SGDLS and YYNGEE. The CDR3 sequence is 15 residues long. Sequenced by immunoSEQ multiplex PCR; TCRdb stores in-frame clones only, minus some. The table has approximately 30,000 clones, roughly 80% seen once. Sequencing used peripheral blood. The clonotype comes from a man aged 45-65 years with active or convalescent COVID-19. The chain has TRBV9 and TRBJ1-5, with 8 bases aligning to TRBD1. The DNA of the CDR3 is TGTGCCAGCAGCCCCACAGGGGGGATTAATCAGCCCCAGCATTTT. Translating gives CASSPTGGINQPQHF. Complete variable domain (other parts from reference TRBV9 and TRBJ1-5): DSGVTQTPKHLITATGQRVTLRCSPRSGDLSVYWYQQSLDQGLQFLIQYYNGEERAKGNILERFSAQQFPDLHSELNLSSLELGDSALYFCASSPTGGINQPQHFGDGTRLSIL.